This T cell receptor (beta chain) was identified in a study of T cells in Graves' hyperthyroidism and ophthalmopathy. Trimming took 6 bases from V and 5 from J, leaving 14 bases between them. The CDR3 covers 14 residues. The germline V gene has CDR1 LGHNT and CDR2 FRNRAP. TCR beta CDR3 region amplification was performed from RNA transcripts. The HTBI primer set served for first-round RT-PCR of the TCR CDR3. Via MiXCR, TCRdb re-called the multiplex PCR reads, giving one row per CDR3 protein. Of around 450,000 distinct CDR3 sequences in the sample, approximately 14% are singletons; the top ten hold about 4.9%. General study points: Median prediction lead before ophthalmopathy onset was 5 to 7 months with the model.

Uncontrolled infection, other autoimmune disease, pregnancy or lactation disqualified patients from enrolment. The authors obtained PBMCs from 9 to 10 ml of fresh peripheral blood. As for this clonotype: The target antigen is unknown.

Material: blood. The clonotype was recovered from a young woman with Graves' hyperthyroidism. The V gene is TRBV12-5, the J gene TRBJ2-1, with TRBD1 as a possible D gene (6 bases). CDR3 bases: TGTGCTAGTGGCCCACAGGGTAATAACAATGAGCAGTTCTTC. As protein: CASGPQGNNNEQFF.